The clone carrying this T cell receptor (beta chain) was detected ten times or more. Its target is not known. Time point reported: sample taken at primary tumor resection. TCRdb redid the calling of the 5' RACE reads with MiXCR, one entry per CDR3 protein. The sample yields about 14,000 distinct CDR3 sequences, around 3.2% seen once. The entry originates in a study of spatial heterogeneity in lung cancer. Study as a whole: On average, each unique TCR and UMI combination appeared more than ten times in raw reads. Overall study results and limits: Tumor mutation count correlated with how many alpha and beta TCRs expanded intratumorally. The counts of expanded TCRs, ubiquitous and regional, tracked ubiquitous and regional nonsynonymous mutations, respectively.

V lost 7 bases and J 3 bases, leaving 10 bases between the germline ends. Germline CDR1 MNHEY, CDR2 SVGAGI. This CDR3 comprises 13 residues. This TCR derives from a male donor with early-stage non-small cell lung cancer. The sequencing used lung tumor tissue, collected at surgery. The chain uses TRBV6-5 and TRBJ1-5; maybe TRBD1 (5 bases). CDR3 nucleotides: TGTGCCAGCAAACCCGGACACAATCAGCCCCAGCATTTT. Translating it yields CASKPGHNQPQHF.